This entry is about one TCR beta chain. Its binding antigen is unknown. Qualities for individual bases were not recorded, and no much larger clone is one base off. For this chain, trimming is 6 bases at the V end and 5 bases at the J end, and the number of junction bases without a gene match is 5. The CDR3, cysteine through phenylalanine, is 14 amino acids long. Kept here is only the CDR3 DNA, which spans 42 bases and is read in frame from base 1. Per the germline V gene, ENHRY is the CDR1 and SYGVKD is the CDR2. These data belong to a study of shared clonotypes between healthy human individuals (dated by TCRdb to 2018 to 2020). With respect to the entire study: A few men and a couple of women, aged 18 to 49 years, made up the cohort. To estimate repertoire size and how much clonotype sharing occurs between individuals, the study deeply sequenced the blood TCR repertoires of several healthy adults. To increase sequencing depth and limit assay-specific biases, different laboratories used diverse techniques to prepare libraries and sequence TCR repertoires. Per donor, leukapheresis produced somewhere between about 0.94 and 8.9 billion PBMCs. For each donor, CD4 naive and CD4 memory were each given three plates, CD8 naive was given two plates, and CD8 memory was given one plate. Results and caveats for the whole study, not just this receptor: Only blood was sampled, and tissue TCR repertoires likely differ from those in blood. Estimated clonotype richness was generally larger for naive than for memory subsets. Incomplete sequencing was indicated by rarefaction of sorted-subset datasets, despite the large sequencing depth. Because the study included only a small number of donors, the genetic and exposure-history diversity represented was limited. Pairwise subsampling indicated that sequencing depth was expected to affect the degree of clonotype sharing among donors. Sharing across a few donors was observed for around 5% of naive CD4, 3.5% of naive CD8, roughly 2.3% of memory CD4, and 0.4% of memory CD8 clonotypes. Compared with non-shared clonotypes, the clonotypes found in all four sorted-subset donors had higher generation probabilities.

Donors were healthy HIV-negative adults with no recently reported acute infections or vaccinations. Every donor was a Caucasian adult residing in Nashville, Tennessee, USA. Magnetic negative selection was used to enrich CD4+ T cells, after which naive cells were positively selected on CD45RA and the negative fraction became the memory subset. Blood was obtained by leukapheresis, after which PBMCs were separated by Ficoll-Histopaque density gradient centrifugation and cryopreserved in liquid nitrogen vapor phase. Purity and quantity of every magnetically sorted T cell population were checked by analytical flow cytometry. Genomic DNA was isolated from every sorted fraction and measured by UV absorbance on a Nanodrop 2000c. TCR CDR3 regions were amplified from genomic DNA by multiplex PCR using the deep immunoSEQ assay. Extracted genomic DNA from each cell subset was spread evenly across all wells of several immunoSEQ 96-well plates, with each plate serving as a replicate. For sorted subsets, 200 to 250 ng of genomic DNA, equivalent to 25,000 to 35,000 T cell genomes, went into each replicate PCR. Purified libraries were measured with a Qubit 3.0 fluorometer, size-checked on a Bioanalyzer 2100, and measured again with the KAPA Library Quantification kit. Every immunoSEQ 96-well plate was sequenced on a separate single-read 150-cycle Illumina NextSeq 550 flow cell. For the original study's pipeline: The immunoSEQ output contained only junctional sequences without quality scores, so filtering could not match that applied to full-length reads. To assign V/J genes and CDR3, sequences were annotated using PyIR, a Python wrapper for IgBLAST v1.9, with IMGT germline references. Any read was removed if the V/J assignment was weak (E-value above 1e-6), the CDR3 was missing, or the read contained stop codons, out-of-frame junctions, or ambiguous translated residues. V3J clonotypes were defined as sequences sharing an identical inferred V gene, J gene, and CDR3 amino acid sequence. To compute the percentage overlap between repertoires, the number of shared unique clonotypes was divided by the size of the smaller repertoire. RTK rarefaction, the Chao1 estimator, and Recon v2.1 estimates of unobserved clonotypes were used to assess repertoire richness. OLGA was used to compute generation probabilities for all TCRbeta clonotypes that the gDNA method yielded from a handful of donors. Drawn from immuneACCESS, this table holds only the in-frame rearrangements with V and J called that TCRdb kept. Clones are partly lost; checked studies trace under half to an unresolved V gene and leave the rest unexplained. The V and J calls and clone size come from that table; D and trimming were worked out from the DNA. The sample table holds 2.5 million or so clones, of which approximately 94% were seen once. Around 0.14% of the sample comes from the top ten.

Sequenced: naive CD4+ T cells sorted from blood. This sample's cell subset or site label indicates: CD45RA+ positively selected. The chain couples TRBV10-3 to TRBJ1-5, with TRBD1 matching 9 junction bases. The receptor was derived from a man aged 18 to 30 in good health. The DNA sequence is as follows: TGTGCCATCAGCAGGGGACAGGGTGATCAGCCCCAGCATTTT. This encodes CAISRGQGDQPQHF.